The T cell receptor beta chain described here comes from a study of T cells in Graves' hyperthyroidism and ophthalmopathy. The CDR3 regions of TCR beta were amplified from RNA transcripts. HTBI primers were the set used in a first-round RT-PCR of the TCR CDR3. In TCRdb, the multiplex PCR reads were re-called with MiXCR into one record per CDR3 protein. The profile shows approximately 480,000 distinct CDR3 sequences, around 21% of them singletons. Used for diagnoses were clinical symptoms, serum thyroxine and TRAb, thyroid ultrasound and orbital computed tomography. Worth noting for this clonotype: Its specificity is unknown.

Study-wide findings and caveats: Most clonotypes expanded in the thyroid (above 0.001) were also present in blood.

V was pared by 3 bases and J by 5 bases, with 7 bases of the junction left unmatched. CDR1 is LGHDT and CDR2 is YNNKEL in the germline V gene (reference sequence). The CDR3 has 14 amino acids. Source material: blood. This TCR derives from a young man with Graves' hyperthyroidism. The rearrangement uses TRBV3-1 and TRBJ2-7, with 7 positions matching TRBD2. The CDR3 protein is CASSQPGLSNEQYF. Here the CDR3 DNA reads TGTGCCAGCAGCCAGCCGGGACTAAGCAACGAGCAGTACTTC.